Each of the 22 T cell receptor beta chains below was sequenced from the same sample in a study of shared clonotypes between healthy human individuals. Repertoires were generated with immunoSEQ multiplex PCR, while TCRdb's copy carries only in-frame clones and drops some. The table lists about 2 million clones, 85% to 95% of them singletons. The specimen was naive CD4+ T cells sorted from blood. Stated subset: CD45RA+ positively selected. These receptors were collected from a man aged 18 to 35 in good health.

CDR3 protein: CASSQAWGSAAYEQYF. The CDR3 nucleotides read TGCGCCAGCAGCCAAGCTTGGGGCTCGGCCGCCTACGAGCAGTACTTC. The chain links TRBV4-3 to TRBJ2-7; maybe TRBD1 (5 bases). Looked up from germline, CDR1 is LGHNA and CDR2 is YSLEER. This CDR3 is 16 amino acids long. V gave up 1 base and J gave up 2 bases, with 15 bases separating them.

This sequence joins TRBV30 and TRBJ1-4; D gene unclear. Germline CDR1 is GTSNPN and CDR2 is SVGIG (reference sequence). The CDR3 is 14 amino acids. V was clipped by 0 bases and J by 8 bases, with 13 bases between them. The CDR3 protein is CAWSVGPNREKLFF. CDR3 DNA sequence: TGTGCCTGGAGTGTAGGCCCTAACCGGGAAAAACTGTTTTTT.

This chain connects TRBV11-2 to TRBJ2-7; D uncertain. CDR3 size: 12 residues. The V gene lost 11 bases and the J gene lost 0 bases, with 11 bases spanning the gap. CDR1 SGHAT and CDR2 FQNNGV come from the germline V gene. The CDR3 spells CASQAISYEQYF. The CDR3 DNA reads TGTGCCTCTCAGGCCATCTCCTACGAGCAGTACTTC.

Concerning this clone: This CDR3 is also generated by other DNA sequences in the sample. The chain is built from TRBV6-1 and TRBJ2-7; 9 bases match TRBD1. V lost 7 bases, J lost 1 base, and 5 bases stayed unmatched. CDR1 MNHNS and CDR2 SASEGT come from the germline V gene. The CDR3 has 14 amino acids. The CDR3, as DNA: TGTGCCAGCAAGCCGGGACAGGGTTCCTACGAGCAGTACTTC. This gives the protein CASKPGQGSYEQYF.

The chain links TRBV6-6 to TRBJ1-2; a possible D gene is TRBD1 (6 bases). There are 13 residues in the CDR3. Trimming pared 6 bases from V and 3 bases from J, leaving 11 bases between. Germline CDR1 and CDR2: MNHNY and SVGAGI (reference sequence). In nucleotides, the CDR3 is TGTGCCAGCAGACCGGACAGCGACTATGGCTACACCTTC. Its translation is CASRPDSDYGYTF.

The CDR3 region is CASSPGSGYNSPLHF. Here the CDR3 DNA reads TGCGCCAGCAGCCCCGGTAGCGGCTATAATTCACCCCTCCACTTT. The chain recombines TRBV5-1 with TRBJ1-6; unclear D gene. From germline, CDR1 is SGHRS and CDR2 YFSETQ. V was trimmed by 4 bases and J by 3 bases, leaving 11 bases between them. There are 15 residues in the CDR3.

This chain links TRBV14 with TRBJ1-5, with D unresolved. The germline V gene encodes CDR1 SGHDN and CDR2 FVKESK. The CDR3 is 15 residues long. The V end lost 4 bases, the J end lost 0 bases, and 10 bases lay between the germline ends. CDR3: CASSPGRISNQPQHF. The CDR3, as DNA: TGTGCCAGCAGCCCCGGACGGATTAGCAATCAGCCCCAGCATTTT.

Note on this clone: Other nucleotide sequences from this sample produce the same CDR3. The rearrangement joins TRBV4-1 to TRBJ1-1; D is possibly TRBD1 (5 bases). The V end was cut by 3 bases, the J end by 1 base, with 9 bases between. Germline CDR1 reads MGHRA; CDR2 reads YSYEKL. The length of the CDR3 is 14 residues. In DNA, the CDR3 is TGCGCCAGCAGCCAGGCTGACAGGAACACTGAAGCTTTCTTT. Translated, it gives CASSQADRNTEAFF.

V usage is TRBV4-3 and J usage is TRBJ1-1; D call uncertain. The V gene's germline CDR1 is LGHNA and CDR2 YSLEER. The CDR3 covers 17 residues. The germline V and J ends were trimmed by 2 bases and 0 bases, with 16 bases remaining between them. CDR3 residues: CASSQYFIGAMNTEAFF. The CDR3 DNA is TGCGCCAGCAGCCAATATTTTATTGGCGCGATGAACACTGAAGCTTTCTTT.

This chain connects TRBV18 to TRBJ2-2, with a possible D match to TRBD1 (5 bases). CDR1 and CDR2 (germline): KGHSH, LQKENI. The CDR3 contains 14 residues. V was shortened by 3 bases and J by 3 bases, with 8 bases between the two germline ends. The CDR3 here is CASSPMTDTGELFF. The DNA of the CDR3 is TGTGCCAGCTCACCCATGACAGACACCGGGGAGCTGTTTTTT.

Here the CDR3 reads CASRGTVKQPQHF. The CDR3 nucleotides read TGTGCCAGCAGGGGGACAGTGAAGCAGCCCCAGCATTTT. V gene TRBV28 combines with J gene TRBJ1-5, with 7 nucleotides matching TRBD1. Trimming took 6 bases from V and 7 from J; bases not matched to a gene: 6. The CDR3 spans 13 residues. In germline, CDR1 is MDHEN, CDR2 SYDVKM.

The V and J genes are TRBV6-5 and TRBJ1-2, with D tentatively TRBD1 (5 bases). V was pared by 8 bases and J by 8 bases, with 18 bases between. The germline V gene has CDR1 MNHEY and CDR2 SVGAGI. The CDR3 covers 13 residues. The CDR3 sequence is CASQPGGTGGYTF. CDR3 DNA: TGTGCCAGCCAACCTGGGGGGACGGGCGGCTACACCTTC.

V usage is TRBV5-1 and J usage is TRBJ2-7; TRBD2 is a possible D gene (6 bases). The CDR3 length is 13 residues. Germline V gives CDR1 SGHRS, CDR2 YFSETQ. The ends were cut back, 3 bases at V and 3 bases at J, with 10 bases in the middle. CDR3 DNA: TGCGCCAGCAGCTCGGGACTGCTCTACGAGCAGTACTTC. It translates to CASSSGLLYEQYF.

The rearrangement joins TRBV2 to TRBJ2-1, with TRBD1 matching 7 bases. The CDR3 loop spans 15 amino acids. V lost 5 bases to trimming and J lost 1 base; unmatched junction nucleotides: 5. CDR1 SNHLY and CDR2 FYNNEI come from the germline V gene. The chain's CDR3 is CASSLDRASYNEQFF. CDR3 sequence (DNA): TGTGCCAGCAGTTTAGACAGGGCTTCCTACAATGAGCAGTTCTTC.

This clone was observed once. The genes are TRBV28 and TRBJ1-5; a weak D match, TRBD1 (5 bases). V was trimmed by 2 bases and J by 2 bases, leaving 13 bases between them. This CDR3 has 16 residues. The germline V gene has CDR1 MDHEN and CDR2 SYDVKM. CDR3: CASSLGGARGNQPQHF. The CDR3 DNA follows: TGTGCCAGCAGTTTAGGCGGGGCTCGGGGCAATCAGCCCCAGCATTTT.

The chain uses TRBV10-3 and TRBJ1-1, with TRBD1 matching over 10 bases. Germline CDR1 reads ENHRY; CDR2 reads SYGVKD. The junction had 4 bases not matched to a gene; V was cut back by 0 bases and J by 0 bases. The CDR3 loop spans 17 amino acids. CDR3 amino acids: CAISESIGTGVNTEAFF. The CDR3 DNA is TGTGCCATCAGTGAGTCCATTGGGACAGGGGTGAACACTGAAGCTTTCTTT.

The chain recombines TRBV28 with TRBJ1-1; tentatively, D is TRBD1 (5 bases). CDR1 and CDR2 from the germline V gene are MDHEN and SYDVKM. The CDR3 runs 10 residues. Trimming removed 10 bases from V and 11 bases from J, with 14 bases in between. The CDR3 region has the DNA TGTGCCACTGGGGGTGGGCGGGCTTTCTTT. Amino acid sequence: CATGGGRAFF.

The rearrangement links TRBV7-2 to TRBJ2-5, with D hard to call. Between the trimmed V and J ends, which lost 1 base and 0 bases, there was a span of 9 bases. This CDR3 spans 15 amino acids. The germline gives CDR1 SGHTA, CDR2 FQGNSA. The CDR3 DNA reads as TGTGCCAGCAGCTTAGGTGGCCTAAACCAAGAGACCCAGTACTTC. Protein sequence: CASSLGGLNQETQYF.

The chain links TRBV6-1 to TRBJ2-5, with 7 nucleotides matching TRBD1. V shed 7 bases and J 0 bases; nucleotides not matched to a gene: 8. Germline values: CDR1 MNHNS, CDR2 SASEGT. The CDR3 is 15 amino acids. In nucleotides, the CDR3 is TGTGCCAGCACTCCGGACAGGAGAGACCAAGAGACCCAGTACTTC. Amino acids: CASTPDRRDQETQYF.

The V and J genes are TRBV11-2 and TRBJ2-7; D remains ambiguous. This CDR3 region has 14 residues. Germline loops: CDR1 SGHAT, CDR2 FQNNGV. V lost 2 bases, J lost 2 bases, and 10 bases lay in between. The CDR3 coding sequence is TGTGCCAGCAGCTTATCCAACGGGCCCTACGAGCAGTACTTC. It encodes CASSLSNGPYEQYF. Looking up the rest from reference TRBV11-2 and TRBJ2-7 gives the full variable domain: EAGVAQSPRYKIIEKRQSVAFWCNPISGHATLYWYQQILGQGPKLLIQFQNNGVVDDSQLPKDRFSAERLKGVDSTLKIQPAKLEDSAVYLCASSLSNGPYEQYFGPGTRLTVT.

The rearrangement links TRBV5-6 to TRBJ1-1; no clear D gene. The CDR3 extends over 14 amino acids. Trimming left V 2 bases short and J 3 bases short, with 11 bases between. In germline, CDR1 is SGHDT, CDR2 YYEEEE. The chain's CDR3 is CASSFFDLYTEAFF. The DNA for the CDR3 is TGTGCCAGCAGCTTTTTTGACCTTTACACTGAAGCTTTCTTT.

The CDR3 coding sequence is TGTGCCGGGCTCGAGGGACCGAAGACCACCGGGGAGCTGTTTTTT. Translation: CAGLEGPKTTGELFF. V usage is TRBV7-9 and J usage is TRBJ2-2; D may correspond to TRBD1 or TRBD2 (5 bases each). Trimming shortened V by 11 bases and J by 4 bases, and 20 bases separated the two germline ends. Germline-derived CDR1 and CDR2 are SEHNR and FQNEAQ (reference sequence). The CDR3 loop spans 15 amino acids.